These T cell receptor beta chains were read from a single sample in a study of OX40 agonist ivuxolimab in advanced cancers. Method: immunoSEQ multiplex PCR; TCRdb's copy keeps in-frame clones and lacks some. The repertoire includes about 120,000 clones, approximately 92% of them detected once, and about 0.14% sits in the top ten. The material was CD4+ or CD8+ T cells sorted from blood, obtained in a trial of the OX40 agonist ivuxolimab. The receptors come from an adult with an advanced solid tumor such as melanoma, head and neck, liver or kidney cancer. Both conserved end residues are part of each CDR3. Fields, in order: D gene, V gene, J gene, clone size, CDR3 protein, CDR3 DNA. D genes are given only for firm matches. Not every row has a clone size; where given, it reads once, few, many or a size class.

.	TRBV5-4	TRBJ2-2	.	CASSLEGNTGELFF	TGTGCCAGCAGCTTGGAAGGGAACACCGGGGAGCTGTTTTTT
.	TRBV10-3	TRBJ2-6	.	CAIREGTVGANVLTF	TGTGCCATCAGAGAAGGGACGGTCGGGGCCAACGTCCTGACTTTC
.	TRBV28	TRBJ1-1	.	CASSSIYTEAFF	TGTGCCAGCAGTTCCATCTACACTGAAGCTTTCTTT
TRBD1	TRBV5-8	TRBJ2-5	.	CASSLLLTGGPETQYF	TGTGCCAGCAGCCTCCTTCTGACAGGGGGCCCAGAGACCCAGTACTTC
.	TRBV6-5	TRBJ2-1	.	CASSPTFTYNEQFF	TGTGCCAGCAGCCCTACCTTTACCTACAATGAGCAGTTCTTC
TRBD1	TRBV2	TRBJ2-1	.	CASSAGQGANEQFF	TGTGCCAGCAGTGCGGGACAGGGGGCCAATGAGCAGTTCTTC
.	TRBV5-1	TRBJ2-5	.	CASSLWGSQETQYF	TGCGCCAGCAGCTTGTGGGGGTCCCAAGAGACCCAGTACTTC
.	TRBV18	TRBJ2-2	.	CASSPLAGTGELFF	TGTGCCAGCTCACCGCTCGCGGGCACCGGGGAGCTGTTTTTT
.	TRBV28	TRBJ1-5	.	CASSEGGGQPQHF	TGTGCCAGCAGTGAGGGTGGGGGCCAGCCCCAGCATTTT
.	TRBV11-2	TRBJ2-7	.	CASSLRLHEQYF	TGTGCCAGCAGCTTACGCTTACACGAGCAGTACTTC
.	TRBV18	TRBJ1-2	.	CASSPQGDYGYTF	TGTGCCAGCTCACCACAGGGGGACTATGGCTACACCTTC
TRBD1	TRBV27	TRBJ1-2	.	CASSTRQGTGYTF	TGTGCCAGCAGTACCCGACAGGGGACCGGCTACACCTTC
.	TRBV12-5	TRBJ1-6	few	CASGLGRGTSSPLHF	TGTGCTAGTGGTTTGGGCAGGGGAACTTCATCACCCCTCCACTTT
TRBD1	TRBV9	TRBJ2-5	.	CASSVEAGGETQYF	TGTGCCAGCAGCGTAGAGGCAGGGGGAGAGACCCAGTACTTC
.	TRBV28	TRBJ2-5	.	CASSFYQQGRETQYF	TGTGCCAGCAGTTTCTATCAACAGGGGAGGGAGACCCAGTACTTC
TRBD1	TRBV6-1	TRBJ1-5	.	CASSPGQGHQPQHF	TGTGCCAGCAGCCCGGGACAGGGGCATCAGCCCCAGCATTTT
TRBD1	TRBV9	TRBJ2-1	once	CASSEQGHPYNEQFF	TGTGCCAGCAGCGAACAGGGGCACCCCTACAATGAGCAGTTCTTC
.	TRBV19	TRBJ1-4	.	CASSSPAAANEKLFF	TGTGCCAGTAGTTCTCCAGCGGCAGCTAATGAAAAACTGTTTTTT
TRBD1	TRBV5-6	TRBJ2-7	.	CASSWTGNYYEQYF	TGTGCCAGCAGCTGGACAGGGAACTACTACGAGCAGTACTTC
.	TRBV7-2	TRBJ2-1	.	CASSFGGRFSGYNEQFF	TGTGCCAGCAGCTTTGGGGGACGCTTTAGCGGTTACAATGAGCAGTTCTTC
.	TRBV7-3	TRBJ2-5	.	CASSPGPASGGTQYF	TGTGCCAGCAGCCCGGGACCGGCTAGTGGGGGGACCCAGTACTTC
.	TRBV7-3	TRBJ2-2	.	CASSSLASGTGELFF	TGTGCCAGCAGCTCCCTAGCCTCGGGGACCGGGGAGCTGTTTTTT
.	TRBV28	TRBJ1-1	once	CASNVGGRNTEAFF	TGTGCCAGCAACGTGGGGGGCAGGAACACTGAAGCTTTCTTT
.	TRBV2	TRBJ1-2	few	CASRADNVNYGYTF	TGTGCCAGCAGAGCTGACAACGTAAACTATGGCTACACCTTC
.	TRBV18	TRBJ1-5	.	CASSPSGAGRNQPQHF	TGTGCCAGCTCACCATCGGGGGCTGGAAGGAATCAGCCCCAGCATTTT
TRBD1	TRBV6-1	TRBJ1-1	.	CASIRTGGTEAFF	TGTGCCAGCATCAGAACAGGGGGCACTGAAGCTTTCTTT
.	TRBV29-1	TRBJ1-2	.	CSLTDNYGYTF	TGCAGCCTGACTGATAACTATGGCTACACCTTC
.	TRBV4-3	TRBJ2-3	.	CASSQELAARTDTQYF	TGCGCCAGCAGCCAAGAGTTAGCGGCCCGCACAGATACGCAGTATTTT
TRBD2	TRBV9	TRBJ2-1	.	CASSVGVAGGYNEQFF	TGTGCCAGCAGCGTAGGGGTAGCGGGCGGTTACAATGAGCAGTTCTTC
.	TRBV7-3	TRBJ1-2	.	CASSPEGPGTPYGYTF	TGTGCCAGCAGCCCCGAGGGGCCAGGGACCCCTTATGGCTACACCTTC
TRBD2	TRBV18	TRBJ2-1	once	CASSPSQAGAYNEQFF	TGTGCCAGCTCCCCTAGCCAAGCGGGAGCTTACAATGAGCAGTTCTTC
TRBD1	TRBV2	TRBJ1-2	.	CASGRTGYGYTF	TGTGCCAGCGGGCGGACAGGCTATGGCTACACCTTC
.	TRBV11-2	TRBJ2-5	.	CASSLRRSIGETQYF	TGTGCCAGCAGCTTAAGACGGAGTATTGGAGAGACCCAGTACTTC
.	TRBV7-2	TRBJ1-6	.	CASSLVPTRPRSPLHF	TGTGCCAGCAGCTTAGTGCCGACAAGACCGCGCTCACCCCTCCACTTT
.	TRBV25-1	TRBJ1-3	once	CASSEQGSGNTIYF	TGTGCCAGCAGTGAACAGGGTTCCGGAAACACCATATATTTT
.	TRBV4-1	TRBJ1-6	.	CASSQDGSGINSPLHF	TGCGCCAGCAGCCAAGATGGTTCTGGGATTAATTCACCCCTCCACTTT
.	TRBV20-1	TRBJ2-1	once	CSAPRQGSGFF	TGCAGTGCTCCCCGACAAGGCTCGGGGTTCTTC
TRBD2	TRBV28	TRBJ2-2	.	CASRRTGLVGAGELFF	TGTGCCAGCAGGCGGACCGGACTAGTCGGTGCCGGGGAGCTGTTTTTT
.	TRBV7-8	TRBJ1-6	.	CASSLYVGSYNSPLHF	TGTGCCAGCAGCTTGTACGTCGGTTCCTATAATTCACCCCTCCACTTT
.	TRBV5-1	TRBJ2-5	.	CASSLKETQYF	TGCGCCAGCAGCTTGAAGGAGACCCAGTACTTC
.	TRBV27	TRBJ2-1	.	CASSPLSVNEQFF	TGTGCCAGCAGTCCCCTCTCGGTGAATGAGCAGTTCTTC
.	TRBV19	TRBJ2-5	.	CASSIVAGLGETQYF	TGTGCCAGTAGTATAGTAGCCGGGCTGGGAGAGACCCAGTACTTC
TRBD2	TRBV18	TRBJ2-1	.	CASSRALAGIYNEQFF	TGTGCCAGCTCTCGAGCCCTAGCGGGGATTTACAATGAGCAGTTCTTC
TRBD1	TRBV6-1	TRBJ1-2	.	CASSPTTGGIGYTF	TGTGCCAGCAGCCCCACTACAGGGGGGATCGGCTACACCTTC
.	TRBV18	TRBJ2-5	once	CASSPMGRQETQYF	TGTGCCAGCTCACCAATGGGACGACAAGAGACCCAGTACTTC
.	TRBV25-1	TRBJ2-2	.	CASTGLRTGELFF	TGTGCCAGCACGGGACTCCGAACCGGGGAGCTGTTTTTT
.	TRBV7-3	TRBJ2-3	.	CASSQVGDTDTQYF	TGTGCCAGCAGCCAAGTTGGGGACACAGATACGCAGTATTTT
.	TRBV9	TRBJ2-3	.	CASSVAPGVGTDTQYF	TGTGCCAGCAGCGTAGCCCCAGGGGTCGGCACAGATACGCAGTATTTT
.	TRBV25-1	TRBJ2-2	.	CASSGAGFDTGELFF	TGTGCCAGCAGTGGCGCGGGGTTCGACACCGGGGAGCTGTTTTTT
.	TRBV18	TRBJ2-5	.	CASSQGLHQETQYF	TGTGCCAGCTCCCAGGGACTCCACCAAGAGACCCAGTACTTC
.	TRBV7-9	TRBJ2-7	.	CASSSGRDEGKEQYF	TGTGCCAGCAGCTCCGGCCGGGACGAGGGCAAGGAGCAGTACTTC
.	TRBV2	TRBJ1-4	.	CASSERGLDNEKLFF	TGTGCCAGCAGTGAAAGAGGGCTGGATAATGAAAAACTGTTTTTT
.	TRBV11-2	TRBJ2-5	.	CASSTVAAWGQYF	TGTGCCAGCAGCACGGTAGCGGCATGGGGCCAGTACTTC